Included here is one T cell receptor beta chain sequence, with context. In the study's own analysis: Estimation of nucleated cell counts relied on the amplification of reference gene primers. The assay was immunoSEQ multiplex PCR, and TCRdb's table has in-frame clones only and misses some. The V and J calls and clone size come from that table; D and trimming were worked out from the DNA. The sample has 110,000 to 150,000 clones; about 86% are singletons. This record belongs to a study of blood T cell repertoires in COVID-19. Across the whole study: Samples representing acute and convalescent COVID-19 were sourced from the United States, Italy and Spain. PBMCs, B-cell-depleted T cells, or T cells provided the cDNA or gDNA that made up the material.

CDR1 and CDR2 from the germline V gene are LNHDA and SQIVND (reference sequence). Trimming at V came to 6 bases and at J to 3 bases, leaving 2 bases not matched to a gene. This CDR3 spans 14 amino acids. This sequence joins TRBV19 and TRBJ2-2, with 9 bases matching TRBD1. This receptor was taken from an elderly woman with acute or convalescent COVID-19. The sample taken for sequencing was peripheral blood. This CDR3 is CASRNRGHTGELFF. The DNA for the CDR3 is TGTGCCAGTAGAAACAGGGGGCACACCGGGGAGCTGTTTTTT.